The T cell receptor beta chain under discussion was sequenced for a study of cytomegalovirus exposure and HLA in healthy donors. The germline V gene encodes CDR1 MDHEN and CDR2 SYDVKM. The CDR3 is 13 residues long. V was shortened by 3 bases and J by 3 bases, with 8 bases between the two germline ends. PCR amplification relied on 60 Vbeta primers (plus 13 Jbeta primers). Profiled with immunoSEQ multiplex PCR; TCRdb holds only in-frame clones, not every one. The sample holds about 110,000 clones, 80% to 85% seen once. For this clone: The antigen is undetermined.

Study-wide points: Most TCR sequences were rare, but some public TCRs occurred in many donors. In all likelihood, a cluster of highly shared sequence variants was a sequencing artifact. Earlier findings revealed that most TCR beta V segments proved productive either about 87% or about 30% of the time.

The chain uses TRBV28 and TRBJ2-5, with D perhaps matching TRBD2 (6 bases). Sequenced: PBMCs. The source of this sequence is a woman aged 55-75 years in good health and CMV-seropositive. CDR3 in DNA: TGTGCCAGCAGTTTGGGGGGTGAAGAGACCCAGTACTTC. It codes for CASSLGGEETQYF.